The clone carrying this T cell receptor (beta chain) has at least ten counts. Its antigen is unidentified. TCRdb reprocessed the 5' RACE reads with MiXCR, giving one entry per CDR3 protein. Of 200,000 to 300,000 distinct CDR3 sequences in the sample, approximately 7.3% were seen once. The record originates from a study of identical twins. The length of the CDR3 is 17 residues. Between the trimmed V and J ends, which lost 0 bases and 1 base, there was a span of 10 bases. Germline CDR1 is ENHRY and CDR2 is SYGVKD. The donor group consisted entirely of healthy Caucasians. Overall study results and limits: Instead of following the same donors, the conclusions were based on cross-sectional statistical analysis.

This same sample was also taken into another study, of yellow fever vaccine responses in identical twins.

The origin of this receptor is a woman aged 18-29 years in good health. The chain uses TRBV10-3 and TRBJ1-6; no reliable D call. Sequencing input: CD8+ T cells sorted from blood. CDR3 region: CAISESATVSYNSPLHF. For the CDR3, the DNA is TGTGCCATCAGTGAGTCGGCCACCGTATCCTATAATTCACCCCTCCACTTT.